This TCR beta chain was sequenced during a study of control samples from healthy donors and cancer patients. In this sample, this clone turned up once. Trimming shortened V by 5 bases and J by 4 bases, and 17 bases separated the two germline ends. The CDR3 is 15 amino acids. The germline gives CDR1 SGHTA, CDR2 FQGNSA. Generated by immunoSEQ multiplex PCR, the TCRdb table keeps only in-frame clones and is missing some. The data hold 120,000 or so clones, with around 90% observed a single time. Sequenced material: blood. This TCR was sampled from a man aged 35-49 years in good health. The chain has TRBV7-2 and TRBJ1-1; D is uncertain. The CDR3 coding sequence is TGTGCCAGCAGCGCCACCGGCCAAGGGATCACTGAAGCTTTCTTT. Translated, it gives CASSATGQGITEAFF.